Following are 11 T cell receptor beta chains from one sample sequenced in a study of blood T cell repertoires in COVID-19. The assay was immunoSEQ multiplex PCR, and TCRdb's table has in-frame clones only and misses some. The repertoire holds 150,000 or so clones, with 75% to 85% as singletons. The sequenced sample consisted of peripheral blood. These receptors came from a woman between 55 and 75 years old with COVID-19, enrolled during active disease.

The rearrangement uses TRBV3-1 (or the pseudogene TRBV3-2) and TRBJ1-3, with a weak D call TRBD1 (6 bases). Germline CDR1 and CDR2: LGHDT and YNNKEL (reference sequence). This CDR3 has 17 residues. Trimming pared 3 bases from V and 0 bases from J, leaving 15 bases between. Here the CDR3 DNA reads TGTGCCAGCAGCCATCGAACAGGGCTAAGCTCTGGAAACACCATATATTTT. It is translated as CASSHRTGLSSGNTIYF.

Turning to this clone: Here the CDR3 omits its conserved ending phenylalanine or tryptophan, so a read error is the likely source. The DNA is left out, because the CDR3 cannot be placed on it with certainty; the CDR3 is given as TCRdb lists it. The chain links TRBV30 to TRBJ1-4; the table calls TRBD1, which could not be checked here. Germline V CDR1 and CDR2: GTSNPN, SVGIG (reference sequence). The CDR3 is 10 amino acids long, termini counted. The CDR3 protein is CAWVVRDSAS.

V usage is TRBV29-1 and J usage is TRBJ2-5; the D gene is possibly TRBD2 (5 bases). V was cut by 8 bases and J by 4 bases, with 14 bases left in between. This CDR3 region has 12 residues. Per the germline V gene, CDR1 is SQVTM and CDR2 is ANQGSEA. CDR3 sequence (DNA): TGCAGCCTACGGGAAGTTGGAGAGACCCAGTACTTC. Translation gives CSLREVGETQYF.

The genes are TRBV5-1 and TRBJ2-2; 9 nucleotides align to TRBD2. The CDR3 is 16 amino acids. CDR1 and CDR2 from the germline V gene are SGHRS and YFSETQ. V dropped 7 bases and J dropped 6; count of bases not matched to a gene: 13. The CDR3 here is CASEERGGAMAGELFF. The DNA for the CDR3 is TGCGCCAGCGAAGAACGCGGGGGGGCAATGGCCGGGGAGCTGTTTTTT.

This clone was seen once. The V gene is TRBV14, the J gene TRBJ2-1; 10 bases align to TRBD2. CDR3 length: 18 amino acids. V dropped 0 bases and J dropped 2; count of bases not matched to a gene: 7. Germline-derived CDR1 and CDR2 are SGHDN and FVKESK. CDR3 sequence reads: CASSQDRGTSGAYNEQFF. The DNA for the CDR3 is TGTGCCAGCAGCCAAGATCGAGGAACTAGCGGGGCCTACAATGAGCAGTTCTTC.

The chain combines TRBV11-3 with TRBJ2-2, with a weak D call TRBD1 (5 bases). The CDR3 has 15 residues. Trimming stripped 2 bases from V and 2 bases from J, with 9 bases between. The germline V gene has CDR1 SGHNT and CDR2 YENEEA. CDR3 region: CASSLSGHNTGELFF. The CDR3 coding sequence is TGTGCCAGCAGCTTATCCGGACACAACACCGGGGAGCTGTTTTTT.

The V call is TRBV5-1, the J call TRBJ1-2, with 10 bases lining up with TRBD1. Trimming cost V 4 bases and J 6 bases; bases outside gene matches: 6. The germline CDR1 and CDR2 sequences are SGHRS and YFSETQ. The CDR3 runs to 14 residues. CDR3 DNA sequence: TGCGCCAGCAGCCCTCCCGGGACAGGGGATGGCTACACCTTC. It yields the protein CASSPPGTGDGYTF.

This chain joins TRBV5-1 and TRBJ1-2; a weak D match, TRBD1 (5 bases). Trimming stripped 2 bases from V and 0 bases from J, with 11 bases between. Germline CDR1 SGHRS, CDR2 YFSETQ. CDR3 length equals 15 residues. CDR3 protein: CASSLLTVANYGYTF. The CDR3 nucleotides are TGCGCCAGCAGCTTACTGACAGTAGCTAACTATGGCTACACCTTC.

The genes are TRBV19 and TRBJ1-1; weak D call: TRBD1 (5 bases). V was pared by 2 bases and J by 8 bases, with 15 bases between. This CDR3 comprises 14 residues. Germline V gene data show CDR1 as LNHDA and CDR2 as SQIVND (reference sequence). CDR3 protein: CASSIRGRDAEAFF. CDR3 in DNA: TGTGCCAGTAGTATAAGGGGCAGGGATGCAGAAGCTTTCTTT.

The chain recombines TRBV7-9 with TRBJ1-2; maybe TRBD1 (5 bases). Trimming removed 4 bases at V and 8 bases at J, with 14 bases between. This CDR3 has 13 amino acids. Germline V CDR1 and CDR2: SEHNR, FQNEAQ (reference sequence). DNA of the CDR3: TGTGCCAGCAGCTCACTCGGGGCGGGAGGCTACACCTTC. Translating gives CASSSLGAGGYTF.

The V gene is TRBV19, the J gene TRBJ2-2; TRBD1 might be the D (6 bases). Germline CDR1 LNHDA, CDR2 SQIVND (reference sequence). Trimming took off 2 bases at V and 2 bases at J, with 9 bases between the two ends. The CDR3 runs 15 residues. DNA of the CDR3: TGTGCCAGTAGTATAAGGGGGTTCAACACCGGGGAGCTGTTTTTT. Its protein product is CASSIRGFNTGELFF.